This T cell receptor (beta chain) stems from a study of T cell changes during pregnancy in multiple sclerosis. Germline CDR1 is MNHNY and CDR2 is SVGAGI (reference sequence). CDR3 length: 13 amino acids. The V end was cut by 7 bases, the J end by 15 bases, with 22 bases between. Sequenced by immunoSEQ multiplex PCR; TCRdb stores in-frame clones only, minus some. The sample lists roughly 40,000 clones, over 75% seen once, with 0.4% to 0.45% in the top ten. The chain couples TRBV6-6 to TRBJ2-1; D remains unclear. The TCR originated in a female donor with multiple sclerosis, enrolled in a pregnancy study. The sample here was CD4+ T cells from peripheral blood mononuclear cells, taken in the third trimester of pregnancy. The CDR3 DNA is TGTGCCAGCACCCCGCCCGGAGAGACCCTGAGGTTCTTC. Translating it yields CASTPPGETLRFF.